These 14 T cell receptor beta chains originate from one sample sequenced in a study of kidney transplant recipient with SARS-CoV-2 infection (dated by TCRdb to 2020 to 2023). The sample's time point, from its label and the paper: pre-pandemic baseline sample and day 111 after first positive SARS-CoV-2 test. Sequencer: Illumina MiSeq. TCRdb itself trimmed the public reads at Q25 with fastp, ran MiXCR and retained productive beta chains. CDR3 protein sequences are deduplicated, and each keeps its most common genes and DNA. The sample data list roughly 250,000 distinct CDR3 sequences, and 29% of these were observed just once. The ten largest clones add up to roughly 7% of the sample. The material sequenced was a blood sample, taken at baseline and on roughly day 110 from a kidney transplant recipient. The receptors shown here come from a male patient in his 30s who had COVID-19 and was a kidney transplant recipient. Following transplantation, T cells from the graft donor may be among those present.

Notes on this clonotype: This sequence may be a read error, since a much larger clone differs from it by one base. V gene TRBV10-2 combines with J gene TRBJ1-1; 8 nucleotides match TRBD1. CDR1 is WSHSY and CDR2 is SAAADI in the germline V gene. This CDR3 has 14 residues. V was pared by 8 bases and J by 1 base, with 6 bases of the junction left unmatched. CDR3 loop: CASGGDRSNTEAFF. The CDR3 region has the DNA TGCGCCAGCGGGGGGGACAGGTCGAACACTGAAGCTTTCTTT.

The CDR3 loop reads CASSPPLAGAQETQYF. CDR3 in DNA: TGTGCCAGCAGTCCCCCACTAGCGGGAGCCCAAGAGACCCAGTACTTC. The J gene is TRBJ2-5, the V gene TRBV6-2 or TRBV6-3; 11 bases are a match to TRBD2. The germline gives CDR1 MNHEY, CDR2 SVGEGT. This CDR3 contains 16 residues. V lost 5 bases and J lost 1; bases outside the gene matches: 6.

The table lists this clonotype with a few counts. The J gene is TRBJ2-6, the V gene TRBV11-2, with D perhaps TRBD2 (7 bases). The germline V and J ends were trimmed by 4 bases and 4 bases, with 17 bases remaining between them. Germline loops: CDR1 SGHAT, CDR2 FQNNGV. This CDR3 contains 17 residues. The CDR3 reads CASSSLRGASGANVLTF. DNA for the CDR3: TGTGCCAGCAGCTCGCTCCGGGGGGCGTCCGGGGCCAACGTCCTGACTTTC.

This clonotype has a count of ten or more. CDR3 amino acids: CASSQDPAENSPLHF. CDR3 bases: TGTGCCAGCAGCCAAGATCCTGCGGAGAATTCACCCCTCCACTTT. This chain joins TRBV14 and TRBJ1-6, with no clear D. Trimming cost V 0 bases and J 7 bases, with 10 bases left between them. The CDR3 has 15 amino acids. Germline values: CDR1 SGHDN, CDR2 FVKESK.

This clonotype was observed at least ten times. This sequence joins TRBV5-4 and TRBJ1-2; D is unresolved. V was shortened by 7 bases and J by 4 bases, with 23 bases between the two germline ends. The V gene's germline CDR1 is SGHNT and CDR2 YYREEE (reference sequence). There are 16 residues in the CDR3. CDR3 DNA sequence: TGTGCCAGCTTATTTCGCGTACCAGGAAAGACCTATGGCTACACCTTC. Translating gives CASLFRVPGKTYGYTF.

Ten or more counts support this clonotype. The V and J genes are TRBV5-4 and TRBJ2-1; 8 bases fit TRBD2. J lost 5 bases, V lost 9 bases, and 7 bases had no gene match. The CDR3 consists of 13 residues. Looked up from germline, CDR1 is SGHNT and CDR2 is YYREEE (reference sequence). CDR3 DNA sequence: TGTGCCATCGGGAGGGCTCTCCACAATGAGCAGTTCTTC. Translating it yields CAIGRALHNEQFF.

This clonotype was seen ten or more times. The chain combines TRBV28 with TRBJ2-7; D might be TRBD1 (7 bases). The CDR3 length is 14 residues. Per the germline V gene, CDR1 is MDHEN and CDR2 is SYDVKM. Trimming shortened V by 3 bases and J by 0 bases, and 9 bases separated the two germline ends. CDR3 nucleotides: TGTGCCAGCAGTTTGGAGGGGGCCTCCTACGAGCAGTACTTC. Its translation: CASSLEGASYEQYF. Full variable domain (outside the CDR3, taken from reference TRBV28 and TRBJ2-7): DVKVTQSSRYLVKRTGEKVFLECVQDMDHENMFWYRQDPGLGLRLIYFSYDVKMKEKGDIPEGYSVSREKKERFSLILESASTNQTSMYLCASSLEGASYEQYFGPGTRLTVT.

The sample holds many counts of this clonotype. This chain connects TRBV24-1 to TRBJ2-1; 7 bases are shared with TRBD2. The J call is in doubt because the DNA end fits TRBJ2-7 better. CDR1 and CDR2 from the germline V gene are KGHDR and SFDVKD. There are 11 residues in the CDR3. CDR3 DNA sequence: TGTGTCCTGGGGGGGTCTAACGAGCAGTACTTC. Amino acid sequence: CVLGGSNEQYF.

The chain has TRBV11-2 and TRBJ2-1, with TRBD2 matching 10 bases. V was pared by 1 base and J by 3 bases, with 3 bases of the junction left unmatched. CDR3 length equals 16 residues. Germline assignment: CDR1 SGHAT and CDR2 FQNNGV. The CDR3 protein is CASSLGGLAIYNEQFF. The CDR3, as DNA: TGTGCCAGCAGCTTAGGGGGACTAGCGATCTACAATGAGCAGTTCTTC.

Note on this clonotype: A read error may explain this, as a much larger clone is one base away. This sequence joins TRBV18 and TRBJ2-3, with 7 positions matching TRBD1. This CDR3 comprises 14 residues. The germline V gene has CDR1 KGHSH and CDR2 LQKENI. CDR3 loop: CASSKGQNTDTQCF. The DNA for the CDR3 is TGTGCCAGCTCAAAGGGACAGAACACAGATACGCAGTGTTTT.

A word on this clonotype: Just one base apart from a much larger clone, this may be a read error. The rearrangement joins TRBV20-1 to TRBJ2-2, with 7 nucleotides matching TRBD1. The CDR3 consists of 15 residues. V was pared by 8 bases and J by 1 base, with 10 bases of the junction left unmatched. Germline V CDR1 and CDR2: DFQATT, SNEGSKA (reference sequence). CDR3 loop: CSTPDRELNTGELFF. The CDR3 DNA reads TGCAGTACTCCCGACAGGGAATTGAACACCGGGGAGCTGTTTTTT.

This clonotype came up a few times. Just one base apart from a much larger clone, this may be a read error. The gene calls are TRBV3-1 and TRBJ1-2; D is unresolved. V lost 5 bases to trimming and J lost 4 bases, with 23 bases between them. CDR3 length equals 17 residues. Per the germline V gene, CDR1 is LGHDT and CDR2 is YNNKEL (reference sequence). The CDR3, as DNA: TGTGCCAGCAGCTATCGCATCACCCCTCGAAAGACCTATGGCTACACCTTC. This translates into CASSYRITPRKTYGYTF. The full variable domain, with the rest looked up from reference TRBV3-1 and TRBJ1-2, is DTAVSQTPKYLVTQMGNDKSIKCEQNLGHDTMYWYKQDSKKFLKIMFSYNNKELIINETVPNRFSPKSPDKAHLNLHINSLELGDSAVYFCASSYRITPRKTYGYTFGSGTRLTVV.

A remark on this clonotype: A read error may explain this, as a much larger clone is one base away. The chain combines TRBV19 with TRBJ2-1; D perhaps matches TRBD2 (6 bases). The V gene's germline CDR1 is LNHDA and CDR2 SQIVND (reference sequence). CDR3 length: 15 amino acids. Between the trimmed V and J ends, which lost 6 bases and 4 bases, there was a span of 16 bases. The chain's CDR3 is CASRKGPAGYNEQFF. In DNA, the CDR3 is TGTGCCAGTAGGAAAGGACCAGCGGGTTACAATGAGCAGTTCTTC.

Comments on this clonotype: One base away lies a much larger clone, so this may be a sequencing read error. The genes are TRBV7-8 and TRBJ1-3; perhaps TRBD1 as D (5 bases). V lost 5 bases and J 0 bases, leaving 14 bases between the germline ends. The CDR3 extends over 16 amino acids. CDR1 and CDR2 (germline): SGHVS, FQNEAQ. The CDR3 protein is CASSPSWGNSGNTIYF. CDR3 nucleotide sequence: TGTGCCAGCAGCCCGAGTTGGGGCAACTCTGGAAACACCATATATTTT. The entire variable domain, with the rest obtained from reference TRBV7-8 and TRBJ1-3, is as follows: GAGVSQSPRYKVAKRGQDVALRCDPISGHVSLFWYQQALGQGPEFLTYFQNEAQLDKSGLPSDRFFAERPEGSVSTLKIQRTQQEDSAVYLCASSPSWGNSGNTIYFGEGSWLTVV.